Reported below is one TCR beta chain. These data come from a study of T cell repertoires in cytomegalovirus infection. The germline gives CDR1 MDHEN, CDR2 SYDVKM. The CDR3 totals 12 residues. Trimming removed 5 bases at V and 10 bases at J, with 12 bases between. TCRdb processed the reads anew with MiXCR; each CDR3 protein has one entry. Among about 260,000 distinct CDR3 sequences listed, 9.1% were seen once. The receptor was derived from a human donor in good health (CMV status not recorded). Some clones in this sample may be carry-over from other donors' samples. The sequenced sample consisted of PBMCs. The chain employs TRBV28 and TRBJ1-5; D uncertain. CDR3 sequence reads: CASSQGSQPQHF. Here the CDR3 DNA reads TGTGCCAGCAGTCAAGGGAGCCAACCCCAGCATTTT.